The entry below describes one TCR beta chain. Its antigen is undetermined. Patients picked for sequencing had shown CD8+CD57+ cell expansion detected by flow cytometry. Every patient was diagnosed with severe acquired aplastic anemia. The study sampled blood from patients who had received no therapy. This entry belongs to a study of CD8+CD57+ T cells in acquired aplastic anemia. Study-level background: Quantities of DNA derived from sorted CD4+ and CD8+ cells averaged around 3 ug.

Study conclusions and caveats: The study identified around 28 CD8+ CDR3 sequences shared by patients and controls.

CDR3 and TCR beta VDJ profiling relied on a genomic DNA template. TCRdb ran MiXCR on the reads and lists one entry per CDR3 protein. The sample lists about 180,000 distinct CDR3 sequences, roughly 50% seen once, with about 1.8% in the top ten. V trimming: 5 bases; J trimming: 5 bases; junction bases outside the gene matches: 4. The CDR3 has 15 residues. The TCR sequence derives from a human donor with aplastic anemia. This chain connects TRBV12-3 or TRBV12-4 to TRBJ1-6; 9 positions match TRBD1. The sample comprised sorted CD4+, CD8+, or CD8+CD57+ T cells (not recorded which) from PBMCs. The CDR3 nucleotides read TGTGCCAGCAGTCTCGGGACAGGGAATAATTCACCCCTCCACTTT. Translation: CASSLGTGNNSPLHF.